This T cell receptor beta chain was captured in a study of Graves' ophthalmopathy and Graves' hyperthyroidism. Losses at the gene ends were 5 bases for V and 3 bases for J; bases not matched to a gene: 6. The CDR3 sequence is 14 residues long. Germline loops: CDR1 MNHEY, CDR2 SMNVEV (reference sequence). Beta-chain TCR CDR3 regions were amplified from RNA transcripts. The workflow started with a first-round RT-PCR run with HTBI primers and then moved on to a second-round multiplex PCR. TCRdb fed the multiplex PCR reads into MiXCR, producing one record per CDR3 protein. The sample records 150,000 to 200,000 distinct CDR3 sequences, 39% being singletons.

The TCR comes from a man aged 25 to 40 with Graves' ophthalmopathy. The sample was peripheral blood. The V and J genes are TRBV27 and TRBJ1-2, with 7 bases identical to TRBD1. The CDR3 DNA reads TGTGCCAGCAGTCTGACAGGGACCTACTATGGCTACACCTTC. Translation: CASSLTGTYYGYTF.